Here is one T cell receptor (beta chain) with its context. Its antigen is unknown. The data derive from a study of blood T cells in healthy people across ages. Overall study findings and caveats: A strong correlation between TCR beta diversity and naive T cell percentage was seen.

A second about 6 to 11 cycle PCR used barcoded and J-beta primers. TCRdb ran MiXCR on the 5' RACE reads and lists one entry per CDR3 protein. The data contain approximately 1.5 million distinct CDR3 sequences, about 45% of them singletons. The CDR3 runs to 17 residues. The germline CDR1 and CDR2 sequences are SGHTA and FQGNSA. J lost 5 bases, V lost 2 bases, and 13 bases had no gene match. This clonotype was obtained from a young woman in good health. V usage is TRBV7-2 and J usage is TRBJ2-7, with TRBD2 matching 9 bases. Input material: blood. The CDR3 spells CASSLSPLVAGAHEQYF. In nucleotides, the CDR3 is TGTGCCAGCAGCTTATCCCCACTTGTAGCGGGAGCCCACGAGCAGTACTTC.